This T cell receptor beta chain was sequenced in a study of blood T cell repertoires in COVID-19. TCRdb's table, derived via immunoSEQ multiplex PCR, lists solely in-frame clones and lacks some. The sample has 260,000 or so clones; roughly 82% are singletons. Concerning this clone itself: A junction boundary mismatches the germline segment, possibly from a read error.

The CDR3 covers 13 residues. Germline V gene sequence: CDR1 LNHNV, CDR2 YYDKDF (reference sequence). The chain couples TRBV15 to TRBJ2-1, with TRBD2 matching 9 bases. The TCR originated in a woman in her 70s with acute or convalescent COVID-19. Sequencing input: peripheral blood. CDR3 nucleotides: TGTGCCACCAGCAGAGACCTAGCGGGAAAGAGGGTCTTC. Its translation: CATSRDLAGKRVF.